The 22 T cell receptor beta chains in this list originate from one sample, sequenced in a study of T-cell memory formation after mild COVID-19. Via MiXCR, TCRdb re-called the 5' RACE reads, giving one row per CDR3 protein. The sample lists 400,000 to 500,000 distinct CDR3 sequences, under 20% occurring once. The sample taken for sequencing was PBMCs or a T cell subset sorted from them (not recorded which). These receptor sequences come from a man between 18 and 29 years old who had mild COVID-19 (a few samples of this study predate the infection). Cell type and time point are not known.

This sequence joins TRBV20-1 and TRBJ2-2, with 7 bases fitting TRBD1. The CDR3 covers 14 residues. CDR1 is DFQATT, CDR2 SNEGSKA, per germline (reference sequence). The V gene end was trimmed by 5 bases and the J gene end by 0 bases; junction bases not matched to a gene: 3. CDR3 bases: TGCAGTGCTGGCACAGGGGCGAACACCGGGGAGCTGTTTTTT. This codes for CSAGTGANTGELFF.

This clonotype came up a few times. This chain links TRBV27 with TRBJ1-5, with D hard to call. The CDR3 is 13 residues long. Germline V lookup: CDR1 MNHEY, CDR2 SMNVEV (reference sequence). The ends were cut back, 5 bases at V and 8 bases at J, with 13 bases in the middle. The CDR3 loop reads CASSRLQWEPQHF. The CDR3 nucleotides read TGTGCCAGCAGTCGACTCCAGTGGGAGCCCCAGCATTTT.

This clonotype has just a few counts. The CDR3 region has the DNA TGCGCCAGCAGAGGAGGGACAGGACTGAATGAAAAACTGTTTTTT. Amino acid sequence: CASRGGTGLNEKLFF. This chain links TRBV5-1 with TRBJ1-4; 8 nucleotides match TRBD1. Germline CDR1 and CDR2: SGHRS and YFSETQ. CDR3 length: 15 amino acids. The junction had 8 bases not matched to a gene; V was cut back by 5 bases and J by 5 bases.

This clonotype was seen only a few times. V and J are TRBV6-6 and TRBJ1-5, with D unresolved. The CDR3 is made up of 13 amino acids. The V end lost 8 bases, the J end lost 3 bases, and 11 bases lay between the germline ends. Germline V gene data show CDR1 as MNHNY and CDR2 as SVGAGI (reference sequence). The CDR3 DNA reads as TGTGCCAGCTACCCGACCTACAATCAGCCCCAGCATTTT. This encodes CASYPTYNQPQHF.

This clonotype was seen only a few times. This chain links TRBV7-9 with TRBJ2-5; 8 nucleotides align to TRBD2. V was clipped by 4 bases and J by 7 bases; unmatched bases: 17. The CDR3 extends over 17 amino acids. Per germline, CDR1 SEHNR and CDR2 FQNEAQ (reference sequence). The CDR3 region has the DNA TGTGCCAGCAGCTCGAAGACTAGCGTGCCGAATCGGGGGACCCAGTACTTC. This sequence encodes CASSSKTSVPNRGTQYF.

In nucleotides, the CDR3 is TGTGCCAGTAGTCCTCTAATTTCAGACAGTCTCGGCACTGAAGCTTTCTTT. This encodes CASSPLISDSLGTEAFF. The V gene is TRBV19, the J gene TRBJ1-1; a possible D gene is TRBD1 (5 bases). Trimming took off 5 bases at V and 4 bases at J, with 23 bases between the two ends. Germline CDR1 reads LNHDA; CDR2 reads SQIVND (reference sequence). This CDR3 contains 17 residues.

This clonotype turned up a few times. The gene calls are TRBV4-1 and TRBJ1-6, with TRBD1 as a possible D gene (6 bases). This CDR3 has 16 residues. Trimming cost V 0 bases and J 9 bases, with 15 bases left between them. Germline CDR1 reads MGHRA; CDR2 reads YSYEKL. CDR3 nucleotide sequence: TGCGCCAGCAGCCAAGAGCTGGCAGGGGCAAGTTCACCCCTCCACTTT. It yields the protein CASSQELAGASSPLHF.

CDR3 DNA: TGTGCCGGGCACGGGGGCACTGAAGCTTTCTTT. Residues: CAGHGGTEAFF. The gene calls are TRBV30 and TRBJ1-1; perhaps TRBD1 as D (5 bases). This CDR3 has 11 amino acids. Germline CDR1 and CDR2: GTSNPN and SVGIG (reference sequence). V dropped 8 bases and J dropped 4 bases, with 11 bases sitting between them. Full variable domain (remainder filled in from reference TRBV30 and TRBJ1-1): SQTIHQWPATLVQPVGSPLSLECTVEGTSNPNLYWYRQAAGRGLQLLFYSVGIGQISSEVPQNLSASRPQDRQFILSSKKLLLSDSGFYLCAGHGGTEAFFGQGTRLTVV.

This chain links TRBV7-6 with TRBJ1-3; D possibly corresponds to TRBD1 (6 bases). Germline-derived CDR1 and CDR2 are SGHVS and FNYEAQ. V lost 5 bases, J lost 1 base, and 27 bases lay in between. The CDR3 spans 20 residues. DNA for the CDR3: TGTGCCAGCAGCCCGATTATGGGGGGCGGGTATTCTACTTCTGGAAACACCATATATTTT. It encodes CASSPIMGGGYSTSGNTIYF.

The chain combines TRBV6-5 with TRBJ1-6, with D hard to call. Trimming removed 0 bases from V and 7 bases from J, with 7 bases in between. CDR3 length equals 14 residues. Germline CDR1 reads MNHEY; CDR2 reads SVGAGI. The CDR3 reads CASSYSGLNSPLHF. CDR3 bases: TGTGCCAGCAGTTACTCAGGCCTCAATTCACCCCTCCACTTT.

The chain carries TRBV24-1 and TRBJ2-1, with D hard to call. Germline CDR1 KGHDR, CDR2 SFDVKD. The ends were cut back, 6 bases at V and 6 bases at J, with 14 bases in the middle. This CDR3 contains 14 residues. The DNA of the CDR3 is TGTGCCACCAGTCCTGGTCCAGCCGGCAATGAGCAGTTCTTC. This encodes CATSPGPAGNEQFF.

This chain joins TRBV28 and TRBJ2-7; the match to TRBD1 covers 10 bases. The CDR3 consists of 15 residues. CDR1 is MDHEN, CDR2 SYDVKM, per germline. V lost 6 bases and J lost 0; bases outside the gene matches: 5. The CDR3 region has the DNA TGTGCCAGCAGGGGGGGACAGGGGAGCTCCTACGAGCAGTACGTC. This encodes CASRGGQGSSYEQYV.

The genes are TRBV2 and TRBJ1-5; D may be TRBD1 (5 bases). V gave up 10 bases and J gave up 5 bases, with 15 bases separating them. CDR3 length equals 13 residues. Per the germline V gene, CDR1 is SNHLY and CDR2 is FYNNEI. The CDR3 bases are TGTGCCACGAGGAAGGGGCCCGATCAGCCCCAGCATTTT. Protein sequence: CATRKGPDQPQHF. The full variable domain, in which reference TRBV2 and TRBJ1-5 provide the parts outside the CDR3, is EPEVTQTPSHQVTQMGQEVILRCVPISNHLYFYWYRQILGQKVEFLVSFYNNEISEKSEIFDDQFSVERPDGSNFTLKIRSTKLEDSAMYFCATRKGPDQPQHFGDGTRLSIL.

This sequence joins TRBV28 and TRBJ2-1; 9 nucleotides agree with TRBD2. Germline-derived CDR1 and CDR2 are MDHEN and SYDVKM. The junction had 15 bases not matched to a gene; V was cut back by 6 bases and J by 9 bases. This CDR3 is built from 16 residues. CDR3 region: CASSSFSLRGGFEQFF. The CDR3 DNA is TGTGCCAGCAGCTCCTTTTCCTTGCGGGGGGGCTTTGAGCAGTTCTTC.

This sequence joins TRBV5-6 and TRBJ1-2, with D possibly matching TRBD1 (6 bases). This CDR3 comprises 14 residues. The germline V gene has CDR1 SGHDT and CDR2 YYEEEE. Trimming removed 2 bases at V and 2 bases at J, with 10 bases between. CDR3 sequence (DNA): TGTGCCAGCAGCTTCCTTGACAGGAACTATGGCTACACCTTC. Translating gives CASSFLDRNYGYTF.

V usage is TRBV2 and J usage is TRBJ1-4, with D hard to call. The CDR3 runs 14 residues. Germline V lookup: CDR1 SNHLY, CDR2 FYNNEI. Trimming cost V 1 base and J 7 bases, with 10 bases left between them. The CDR3 nucleotides are TGTGCCAGCAGTGAAGTGATAGGGCCTGAAAAACTGTTTTTT. It translates to CASSEVIGPEKLFF. Full variable domain (remainder filled in from reference TRBV2 and TRBJ1-4): EPEVTQTPSHQVTQMGQEVILRCVPISNHLYFYWYRQILGQKVEFLVSFYNNEISEKSEIFDDQFSVERPDGSNFTLKIRSTKLEDSAMYFCASSEVIGPEKLFFGSGTQLSVL.

This clonotype was detected a few times. V is TRBV6-2 or TRBV6-3 and J is TRBJ2-1, with D perhaps TRBD2 (5 bases). Germline lookup yields CDR1 MNHEY and CDR2 SVGEGT. CDR3 size: 14 residues. Trimming cost V 6 bases and J 1 base, with 10 bases left between them. The CDR3 is CASRGDNSYNEQFF. In DNA form, the CDR3 reads TGTGCCAGCAGGGGAGACAATTCCTACAATGAGCAGTTCTTC.

The gene calls are TRBV20-1 and TRBJ2-1, with D perhaps matching TRBD1 or TRBD2 (6 bases each). V lost 0 bases and J lost 2, with 17 bases in between. The CDR3 sequence is 17 residues long. The germline gives CDR1 DFQATT, CDR2 SNEGSKA (reference sequence). The CDR3 coding sequence is TGCAGTGCTAGAGATGTGTGGAGGGGGGCCACCTACAATGAGCAGTTCTTC. As protein: CSARDVWRGATYNEQFF.

The rearrangement joins TRBV5-4 to TRBJ2-7, with 8 bases fitting TRBD2. CDR1 and CDR2 (germline): SGHNT, YYREEE (reference sequence). The V segment lost 0 bases and the J segment 2 bases; nucleotides outside the gene matches: 7. The CDR3 totals 16 residues. This chain's CDR3 is CASSLAGAGGAYEQYF. The CDR3 bases are TGTGCCAGCAGCTTGGCCGGGGCGGGGGGAGCCTACGAGCAGTACTTC.

In this sample, this clonotype turned up a few times. The chain couples TRBV9 to TRBJ2-5; D is unresolved. CDR1 and CDR2 from the germline V gene are SGDLS and YYNGEE. The V gene lost 3 bases and the J gene lost 1 base, with 10 bases spanning the gap. The CDR3 is 14 residues long. CDR3 amino acids: CASSAAVTQETQYF. In DNA, the CDR3 is TGTGCCAGCAGCGCGGCCGTGACCCAAGAGACCCAGTACTTC.

The sample holds a few counts of this clonotype. The chain links TRBV10-3 to TRBJ2-2, with D possibly called TRBD1 or TRBD2 (5 bases each). From germline, CDR1 is ENHRY and CDR2 SYGVKD. This CDR3 contains 17 residues. Between the trimmed V and J ends, which lost 3 bases and 4 bases, there was a span of 18 bases. The CDR3 DNA reads TGTGCCATCAGTGACCCACGGGGCGGACCGAGCACCGGGGAGCTGTTTTTT. This sequence encodes CAISDPRGGPSTGELFF.

This chain joins TRBV3-1 and TRBJ2-7; D is undetermined. Germline V lookup: CDR1 LGHDT, CDR2 YNNKEL (reference sequence). CDR3 length: 16 amino acids. Between the trimmed V and J ends, which lost 5 bases and 5 bases, there was a span of 22 bases. For the CDR3, the DNA is TGTGCCAGCAGCGAAGGCCGGACGGATTGGTCTGACGAGCAGTACTTC. Its translation is CASSEGRTDWSDEQYF.